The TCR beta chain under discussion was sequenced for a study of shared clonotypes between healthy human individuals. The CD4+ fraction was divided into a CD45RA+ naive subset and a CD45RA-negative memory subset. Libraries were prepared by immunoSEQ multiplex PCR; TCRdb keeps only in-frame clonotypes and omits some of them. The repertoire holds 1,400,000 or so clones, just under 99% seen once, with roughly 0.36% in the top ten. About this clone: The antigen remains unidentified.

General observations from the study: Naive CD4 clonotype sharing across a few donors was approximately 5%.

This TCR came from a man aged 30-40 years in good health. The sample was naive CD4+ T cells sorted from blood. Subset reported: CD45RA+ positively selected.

The CDR3 protein is CASSLQVGSNQPQHF. The CDR3 DNA follows: TGTGCCAGCAGTTTACAGGTGGGTAGCAATCAGCCCCAGCATTTT. The V and J genes are TRBV28 and TRBJ1-5; the D is unclear. The CDR3 extends over 15 amino acids. CDR1 MDHEN and CDR2 SYDVKM come from the germline V gene. Trimming pared 2 bases from V and 0 bases from J, leaving 8 bases between.